The clone carrying this T cell receptor (beta chain) was recorded only once. As yet, its antigen is unknown. This entry comes from a study of shared clonotypes between healthy human individuals. V was cut by 5 bases and J by 1 base, with 18 bases left in between. The CDR3 is 17 amino acids. The germline CDR1 and CDR2 sequences are MDHEN and SYDVKM. This table comes from immunoSEQ multiplex PCR, and its TCRdb copy is limited to in-frame clones, with some not included. The sample has approximately 180,000 clones; 90% to 95% are singletons. Broader study findings: The diversity represented, both genetic and in exposure history, was limited by few donors.

The sequenced sample was naive CD4+ T cells sorted from blood. Noted subset: CD45RA+ positively selected. This chain joins TRBV28 and TRBJ1-3; D gene uncertain. The origin of this receptor is a young woman in good health. CDR3 protein: CASSAPWAGSSGNTIYF. The CDR3 DNA reads as TGTGCCAGCAGTGCCCCGTGGGCGGGTTCGTCTGGAAACACCATATATTTT. The full variable domain, rest sourced from reference TRBV28 and TRBJ1-3, is DVKVTQSSRYLVKRTGEKVFLECVQDMDHENMFWYRQDPGLGLRLIYFSYDVKMKEKGDIPEGYSVSREKKERFSLILESASTNQTSMYLCASSAPWAGSSGNTIYFGEGSWLTVV.